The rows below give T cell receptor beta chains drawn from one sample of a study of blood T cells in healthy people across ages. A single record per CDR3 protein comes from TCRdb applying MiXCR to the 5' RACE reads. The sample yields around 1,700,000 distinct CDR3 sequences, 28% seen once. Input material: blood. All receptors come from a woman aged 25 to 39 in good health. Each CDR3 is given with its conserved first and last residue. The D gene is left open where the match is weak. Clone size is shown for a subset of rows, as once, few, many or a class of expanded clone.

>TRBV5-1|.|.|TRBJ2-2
TGCGCCAGCAGCTTGGACCGCCGGAACACCGGGGAGCTGTTTTTT
CASSLDRRNTGELFF
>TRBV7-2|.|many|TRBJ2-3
TGTGCCAGCAGCTTAGGTAGACATACGCAGTATTTT
CASSLGRHTQYF
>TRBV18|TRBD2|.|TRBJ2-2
TGTGCCAGCTCACCACGGGAGGGCCAGAGCACCGGGGAGCTGTTTTTT
CASSPREGQSTGELFF
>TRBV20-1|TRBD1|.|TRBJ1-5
TGCAGTGCCAAACAGGGGACTGATTATAGCAATCAGCCCCAGCATTTT
CSAKQGTDYSNQPQHF
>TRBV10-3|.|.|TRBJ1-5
TGTGCCATACTCGGATGTCAGCCCCAGCATTTT
CAILGCQPQHF
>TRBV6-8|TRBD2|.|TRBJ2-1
TGTGCCAGCGCCTACTCGACTAGCGGGAGAGATGAGCAGTTCTTC
CASAYSTSGRDEQFF
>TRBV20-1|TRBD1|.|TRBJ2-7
TGCAGTGCTAGAGATCGTAGGACAGGGGCCCCCTACGAGCAGTACTTC
CSARDRRTGAPYEQYF
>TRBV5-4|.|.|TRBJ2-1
TGTGCCAGCATCGCGAGGGGTTTGGATGAGCAGTTCTTC
CASIARGLDEQFF
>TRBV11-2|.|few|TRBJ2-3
TGTGCCAGCAGCTCCTGGAAAGATACGCAGTATTTT
CASSSWKDTQYF
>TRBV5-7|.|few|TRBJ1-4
TGTGCCAGCAGCTTGTATCCTCAGGGCGTTAATGAAAAACTGTTTTTT
CASSLYPQGVNEKLFF
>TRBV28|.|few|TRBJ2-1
TGTGCCAGCAGTGGCGTAAGGGATGAGCAGTTCTTC
CASSGVRDEQFF
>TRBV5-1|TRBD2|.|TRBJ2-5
TGCGCCAGCAGAGATTCTAGCGGGGGTCTGGAGACCCAGTACTTC
CASRDSSGGLETQYF
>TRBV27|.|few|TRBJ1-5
TGTGCCAGCAGTTGGCGGGAAGGTCAGCCCCAGCATTTT
CASSWREGQPQHF
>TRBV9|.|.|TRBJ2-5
TGTGCCAGCAGCGAGGGACTGTTAGTACAAGAGACCCAGTACTTC
CASSEGLLVQETQYF
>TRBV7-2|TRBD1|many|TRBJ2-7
TGTGCCAGCAGCCCCAGGGGGACAGTCAACTCCTACGAGCAGTACTTC
CASSPRGTVNSYEQYF
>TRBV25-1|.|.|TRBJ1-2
TGTGCCAGCACCCCCGGGAGTGGAGTTGGCTACACCTTC
CASTPGSGVGYTF
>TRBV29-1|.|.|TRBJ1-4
TGCAGCGTTGTTCGCGACACTAGCGAAAAACTGTTTTTT
CSVVRDTSEKLFF
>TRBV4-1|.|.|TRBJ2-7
TGCGCCAGCAGCCAAGCGGAACAGGAGATCTACGAGCAGTACTTC
CASSQAEQEIYEQYF
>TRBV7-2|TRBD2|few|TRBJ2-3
TGTGCCAGCAGTCCCCCCGGACTAGCGTCTGATACGCAGTATTTT
CASSPPGLASDTQYF
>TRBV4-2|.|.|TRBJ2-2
TGTGCCAGCAGCCAACCTGTTGGGGAGCTGTTTTTT
CASSQPVGELFF
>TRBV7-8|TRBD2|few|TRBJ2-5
TGTGCCAGCAGTTTCCAGGGAGGGCGTTTAGAGACCCAGTACTTC
CASSFQGGRLETQYF
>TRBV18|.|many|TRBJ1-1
TGTGCCAGCTCCCCCCTCCTGAACACTGAAGCTTTCTTT
CASSPLLNTEAFF
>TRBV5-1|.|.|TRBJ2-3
TGCGCCAGCAGCTTGACAGTCGGCACAGATACGCAGTATTTT
CASSLTVGTDTQYF
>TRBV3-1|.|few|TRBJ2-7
TGTGCCAGCAGCCTTATGCCGGGCCTAGCCTACGAGCAGTACTTC
CASSLMPGLAYEQYF
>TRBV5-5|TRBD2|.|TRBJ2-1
TGTGCCAGCAGCTTGGAACTAGCGGGTTACAGTGAGCAGTTCTTC
CASSLELAGYSEQFF